The present entry profiles one T cell receptor beta chain with its context. This specimen comes from a study of T-cell reconstitution after alpha-beta-depleted transplantation in children. Unique molecular identifiers were used to barcode this TCRbeta library. TCRdb re-called the PCR reads through MiXCR, storing one row per CDR3 protein. Among some 500,000 distinct CDR3 sequences listed, about 30% were seen once. The sequence came from a human donor who donated a stem cell graft to a child with aplastic anemia. The material sequenced was PBMCs from the stem cell graft donor, taken from the stem cell graft.

The CDR3 sequence is CSAPRSGSLSGNTIYF. The CDR3 DNA reads as TGCAGTGCTCCCCGGTCAGGTAGTCTCTCTGGAAACACCATATATTTT. The chain carries TRBV20-1 and TRBJ1-3; D is undetermined. This CDR3 has 16 amino acids. V was trimmed by 5 bases and J by 0 bases, leaving 17 bases between them. Germline V gene sequence: CDR1 DFQATT, CDR2 SNEGSKA (reference sequence).